Sequencing of this T cell receptor (beta chain) was carried out in a study of blood T cells in healthy people across ages. Together with a sample-barcoded 5' primer, a J-beta primer mix was included in a second PCR lasting about 6 to 12 cycles. TCRdb independently ran MiXCR on the 5' RACE reads; one entry per CDR3 protein. The table shows hundreds of thousands of distinct CDR3 sequences, with approximately 25% occurring only once. The trim removed 1 base at V and 8 bases at J, leaving 7 bases unmatched. Germline loops: CDR1 SGHKS, CDR2 YYEKEE (reference sequence). This CDR3 has 14 amino acids. This sample also appeared in a second study, on T cells of mothers and their children. In that study: The second PCR used the M1S primer, and this primer added sample barcodes and 2-4 random nucleotides.

The chain is built from TRBV5-5 and TRBJ1-2, with TRBD1 identical over 8 bases. The sequenced sample consisted of blood. This TCR was recovered from a boy aged 5 to 17 in good health. The CDR3 region has the DNA TGTGCCAGCAGCTTGCCGGACAGGGCCGTCGGCTACACCTTC. Residues: CASSLPDRAVGYTF.